This T cell receptor beta chain was sequenced during a study of blood T cell repertoires in COVID-19. About the research overall: Samples of COVID-19 (acute and convalescent) were obtained from the United States, Italy and Spain. Sample material is recorded as cDNA or gDNA derived from T cells, B-cell-depleted T cells, or PBMCs.

Per the study methods: Reference gene primers were amplified, and this amplification served to estimate nucleated cell counts. Only in-frame clones appear in the TCRdb table, and some are missing; sequencing was by immunoSEQ multiplex PCR. V and J calls and clone size are those listed in that table; D and trimming were worked out from the DNA. This sample yields some 140,000 clones, of which approximately 80% are seen a single time; 25% to 30% belongs to the top ten. The CDR3 spans 15 residues. The ends lost 3 bases at V and 4 bases at J; junction bases unmatched: 8. In germline, CDR1 is ENHRY, CDR2 SYGVKD.

The chain couples TRBV10-3 to TRBJ2-5; 7 bases fit TRBD1. The sequence was obtained from a woman aged 60-75 years with acute or convalescent COVID-19. Sequencing used peripheral blood. CDR3 sequence (DNA): TGTGCCATCAGTGATCCGACAGGGACGGTAGAGACCCAGTACTTC. It yields the protein CAISDPTGTVETQYF.